This T cell receptor (beta chain) was observed in a study of T cells in localized non-small cell lung cancer. Using immunoSEQ multiplex PCR, the repertoire was profiled, and TCRdb retains in-frame clones only, with some absent. The table has some 33,000 clones, about nine tenths seen once. Remarks on this clone: Its antigen is currently unknown.

CDR1 and CDR2 (germline): SGHTA, FQGNSA. The CDR3 spans 17 residues. With 5 bases clipped from V and 3 bases from J, the junction kept 8 bases outside the gene matches. General study points: Within adjacent lung there appeared a median roughly 60 of the top 100 tumor clones. A denser population of T cells in blood accompanied longer overall survival. The tumor had only one region sequenced, so heterogeneity remains possible.

The sequencing here drew on PBMCs, taken before any cancer treatment. The gene calls are TRBV7-2 and TRBJ2-7; 15 bases align to TRBD2. The receptor was isolated from a man aged 40 to 75 with stage II lung adenocarcinoma. The CDR3 coding sequence is TGTGCCAGCAGCCTTAGGACTAGCGGGAGGGTCTTCTACGAGCAGTACTTC. It specifies CASSLRTSGRVFYEQYF.